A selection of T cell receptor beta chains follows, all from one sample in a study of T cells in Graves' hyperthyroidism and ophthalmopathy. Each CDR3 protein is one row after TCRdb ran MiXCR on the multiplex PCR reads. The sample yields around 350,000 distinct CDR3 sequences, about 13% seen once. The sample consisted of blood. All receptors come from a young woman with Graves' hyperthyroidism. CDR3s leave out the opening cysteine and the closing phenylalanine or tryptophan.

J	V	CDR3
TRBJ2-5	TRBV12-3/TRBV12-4	ASRLRSAGGLKETQY
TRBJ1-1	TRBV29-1	SGLLGRGPEAF
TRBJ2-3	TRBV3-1	ASSQAGERADTQY
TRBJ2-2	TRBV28	ASSLGRAGPRVGELF
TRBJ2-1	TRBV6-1	ASSARADRSYNEQF
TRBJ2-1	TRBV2	ASSGAPGGGSYNEQF
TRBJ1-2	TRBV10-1	ATSPTRINYGYT
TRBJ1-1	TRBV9	ASSAQRGQGVTEAF
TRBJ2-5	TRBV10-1	ASSNGPRGWTQY
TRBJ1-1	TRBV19	ASNRHLNTEAF
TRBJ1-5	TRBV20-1	SASGTGPRQPQH
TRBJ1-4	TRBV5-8	ASSSGTGVTNEKLF
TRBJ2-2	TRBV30	AWSPPLSGELF
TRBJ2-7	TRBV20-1	SALRRDRVYEQY
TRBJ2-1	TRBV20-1	SANLAGGGNEQF
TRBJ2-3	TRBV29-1	SVAQGGSTDTQY
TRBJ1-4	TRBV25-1	ATSKGFNEKLF
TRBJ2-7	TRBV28	ASSLGGSGYEQY
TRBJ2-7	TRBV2	ASRSGLAGVGEQY
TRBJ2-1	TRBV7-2	ASSLVGSGRMNEQF
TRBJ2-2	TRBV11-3	ASSLDPDRGRTGELF
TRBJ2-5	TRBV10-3	AISETSGRGTQY
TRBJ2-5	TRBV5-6	ASNYKQGIWQETQY
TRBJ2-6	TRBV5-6	ASSLAGAPSGANVLT
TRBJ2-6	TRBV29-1	IAGEGGSGANVLT
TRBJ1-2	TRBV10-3	AITTGTPTNGYT
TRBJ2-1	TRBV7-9	ASSLGASYNEQF
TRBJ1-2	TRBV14	ASSQNNNYGYT
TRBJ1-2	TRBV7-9	ASSSARTELLNYGYT
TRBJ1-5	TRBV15	ATSTRVGNQPQH
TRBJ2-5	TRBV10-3	AISVGGGVETQY
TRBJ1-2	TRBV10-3	AISESTGEGYGYT
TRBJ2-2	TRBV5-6	ASSLGVSNTGELF
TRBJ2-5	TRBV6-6	ASSYSWGQETQY
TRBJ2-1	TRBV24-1	ATSEAGRYNEQF
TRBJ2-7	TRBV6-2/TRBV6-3	ASRHSGGAYEQY
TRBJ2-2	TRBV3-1	ASSIQRGRKTGELF
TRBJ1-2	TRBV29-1	SVEGFRVGDSGYT
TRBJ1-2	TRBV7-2	ASSLDRGLSGYT
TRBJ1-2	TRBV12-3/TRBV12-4	ASSHEAPGTGGGSNYGYT
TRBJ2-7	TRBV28	ASRTPGTSGILSYEQY
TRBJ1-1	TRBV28	ASSQLSRETF
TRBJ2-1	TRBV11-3	AGSPSGREYNEQF
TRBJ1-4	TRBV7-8	ASLTLRTDKWLGEKLF
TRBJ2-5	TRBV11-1	ASSLWMWDRLQETQY
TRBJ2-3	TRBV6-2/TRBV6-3	ASSRTSGGVYTDTQY
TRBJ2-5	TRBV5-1	ASSLIAGTGGETQY
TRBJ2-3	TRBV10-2	ASGTTGTDTQY